Listed below are T cell receptor beta chains from one sample, sequenced in a study of blood T cells in healthy people across ages. In TCRdb, the 5' RACE reads were re-called with MiXCR into one record per CDR3 protein. The sample contains 2 million or so distinct CDR3 sequences, approximately 50% of which appear only once. The sample taken for sequencing was blood. The source of these receptors is a woman aged 40-49 years in good health. Both conserved end residues are part of each CDR3. Fields, in order: V gene, clone size, J gene, D gene, CDR3 protein, CDR3 DNA. D genes are given only for firm matches. A clone size is listed for some rows: how often the clone was seen (once, few, many), or a class if it is expanded.

>TRBV11-1|-|TRBJ1-6|-
CASSLSLPTNSPLHF
TGTGCCAGCAGCTTATCTTTGCCAACTAATTCACCCCTCCACTTT
>TRBV3-1|-|TRBJ2-7|-
CASMGFNYEQYF
TGTGCCAGCATGGGGTTTAACTACGAGCAGTACTTC
>TRBV12-3/TRBV12-4|few|TRBJ2-3|-
CASKNFPQGFTDTQYF
TGTGCCAGCAAAAATTTCCCACAGGGATTCACAGATACGCAGTATTTT
>TRBV28|-|TRBJ1-4|-
CASREAGVLTNEKLFF
TGTGCCAGCAGGGAGGCGGGGGTGTTAACTAATGAAAAACTGTTTTTT
>TRBV5-6|-|TRBJ2-1|TRBD2
CASSLQAGGHPRETQFF
TGTGCCAGCAGCTTACAAGCGGGGGGGCATCCTCGAGAGACCCAGTTCTTC
>TRBV28|-|TRBJ2-5|-
CASTNTETQYF
TGTGCCAGCACTAACACTGAGACCCAGTACTTC
>TRBV6-1|-|TRBJ1-2|-
CASSRRGPFFYGYTF
TGTGCCAGCAGTAGACGTGGCCCGTTCTTCTATGGCTACACCTTC
>TRBV6-2/TRBV6-3|-|TRBJ1-4|-
CASSSIHLGRGEKLFF
TGTGCCAGCAGCTCCATCCACTTAGGCCGCGGTGAAAAACTGTTTTTT
>TRBV7-2|-|TRBJ1-5|-
CASSPDSIPGPQHF
TGTGCCAGCAGCCCGGACAGTATCCCTGGTCCCCAGCATTTT
>TRBV6-2/TRBV6-3|-|TRBJ1-1|-
CASSRDMGTEAFF
TGTGCCAGCAGTAGGGATATGGGCACTGAAGCTTTCTTT
>TRBV6-5|-|TRBJ2-7|-
CASTFRGGRRSDEQYF
TGTGCCAGCACTTTCAGGGGGGGTCGACGTTCGGACGAGCAGTACTTC
>TRBV5-6|few|TRBJ2-1|-
CASSPRAADNEQFF
TGTGCCAGCAGCCCCCGGGCGGCCGACAATGAGCAGTTCTTC
>TRBV7-9|-|TRBJ2-1|TRBD1
CASSFFSTGSSYEQFF
TGTGCCAGCAGCTTTTTCTCGACAGGGAGCTCCTACGAGCAGTTCTTC
>TRBV21-1|-|TRBJ2-7|-
CASSGLDHPYEQYF
TGTGCCAGCTCTGGACTAGATCATCCCTACGAGCAGTACTTC
>TRBV20-1|-|TRBJ1-6|-
CSAEGKDNSPLHF
TGCAGTGCGGAGGGGAAAGATAATTCACCCCTCCACTTT
>TRBV27|few|TRBJ2-1|-
CASSSAGSREQFF
TGTGCCAGCAGTTCCGCAGGGTCTCGGGAGCAGTTCTTC
>TRBV5-5|once|TRBJ2-3|-
CASSSGRGAADTQYF
TGTGCCAGCAGCTCGGGCAGGGGGGCGGCAGATACGCAGTATTTT
>TRBV20-1|-|TRBJ2-1|-
CSVTSLGHNEQFF
TGCAGTGTTACTAGCTTGGGACACAACGAGCAGTTCTTC
>TRBV9|few|TRBJ2-1|TRBD2
CASSASGGPNNEQFF
TGTGCCAGCAGCGCAAGCGGGGGGCCTAACAATGAGCAGTTCTTC
>TRBV29-1|many|TRBJ2-4|-
CSVHHREGGGKNIQYF
TGCAGCGTGCACCACAGGGAAGGGGGAGGCAAAAACATTCAGTACTTC
>TRBV7-3|-|TRBJ2-3|TRBD2
CASKLALTDTQYF
TGTGCCAGCAAACTAGCGCTCACAGATACGCAGTATTTT
>TRBV2|-|TRBJ2-4|TRBD2
CASSPYGTSGTLAKNIQYF
TGTGCCAGCAGCCCCTATGGGACTAGCGGAACCCTAGCCAAAAACATTCAGTACTTC
>TRBV12-3/TRBV12-4|few|TRBJ2-7|-
CASSFVGGSSYEQYF
TGTGCCAGCAGTTTTGTGGGGGGAAGCTCCTACGAGCAGTACTTC
>TRBV7-2|few|TRBJ2-5|TRBD2
CASSLTSGVVQETQYF
TGTGCCAGCAGCCTAACTAGCGGGGTAGTGCAAGAGACCCAGTACTTC
>TRBV5-4|-|TRBJ1-1|-
CASSAAQNTEAFF
TGTGCCAGCAGCGCCGCGCAGAACACTGAAGCTTTCTTT
>TRBV10-3|-|TRBJ2-2|-
CAIRETGPEMLFF
TGTGCCATCAGAGAGACAGGCCCCGAGATGTTGTTTTTT
>TRBV6-2/TRBV6-3|many|TRBJ2-1|TRBD1
CASTPTSDRVAYNEQFF
TGTGCCAGCACTCCTACTTCGGACAGGGTGGCCTACAATGAGCAGTTCTTC
>TRBV7-2|-|TRBJ2-1|-
CASSFWRGRNEQFF
TGTGCCAGCAGCTTCTGGCGGGGGCGCAATGAGCAGTTCTTC
>TRBV7-8|-|TRBJ1-2|-
CASSLAAQGYGYTF
TGTGCCAGCAGCTTAGCGGCACAGGGCTATGGCTACACCTTC
>TRBV12-3/TRBV12-4|many|TRBJ2-3|-
CASSFSGRDTQYF
TGTGCCAGCAGTTTCTCGGGCCGGGATACGCAGTATTTT
>TRBV4-3|-|TRBJ2-5|-
CASSQANRLPSGTQYF
TGCGCCAGCAGCCAAGCAAACCGACTCCCATCGGGGACCCAGTACTTC
>TRBV11-2|few|TRBJ2-4|-
CASSLLEGQYF
TGTGCCAGCAGCTTACTCGAGGGGCAGTACTTC
>TRBV15|few|TRBJ2-7|-
CATSTPGGRDEQYF
TGTGCCACCAGCACTCCAGGTGGGAGAGACGAGCAGTACTTC